Given below is one T cell receptor (beta chain) in context. Some clones are missing from TCRdb's copy, which holds only in-frame ones; the method was immunoSEQ multiplex PCR. The table records approximately 200,000 clones, around 80% of them present only once. This sample is drawn from a study of blood T cell repertoires in COVID-19. Germline V lookup: CDR1 SGHRS, CDR2 YFSETQ. The V end was cut by 2 bases, the J end by 3 bases, with 8 bases between. The CDR3 loop spans 13 amino acids. The receptor's source is a woman aged 40 to 50 with acute COVID-19. Sequenced material: PBMCs or T cells enriched from blood (not recorded which). The chain joins TRBV5-1 to TRBJ1-2; D unclear. The CDR3 DNA follows: TGCGCCAGCAGCTTCGCAGACTACTATGGCTACACCTTC. This gives the protein CASSFADYYGYTF.